Each of the 9 T cell receptor beta chains below was sequenced from the same sample in a study of blood T cells in healthy people across ages. The authors ran a second PCR of 7 to 11 cycles using a sample-barcoded 5' primer and a J-beta primer mix. From the 5' RACE reads, TCRdb called clonotypes with MiXCR, one entry per CDR3 protein. The data contain 750,000 to 950,000 distinct CDR3 sequences, roughly 29% of them seen just once; the ten biggest clones take up more than 8.5%. This sample also belongs to another study, concerning T cells of mothers and their children.

The sequenced sample consisted of blood. These receptors were collected from a woman aged 40 to 50 in good health.

This chain joins TRBV28 and TRBJ2-1; D uncertain. V shed 5 bases and J shed 2 bases, with 13 bases lying between them. This CDR3 region has 15 residues. CDR1 is MDHEN, CDR2 SYDVKM, per germline. The CDR3 nucleotides are TGTGCCAGCAGTATAACTTTAGCTGCCTACAATGAGCAGTTCTTC. This sequence encodes CASSITLAAYNEQFF.

The chain is built from TRBV4-1 and TRBJ1-1; 7 bases fit TRBD1. J gave up 4 bases and V 4 bases, and 12 bases lay outside the gene matches. This CDR3 has 16 amino acids. Germline V gives CDR1 MGHRA, CDR2 YSYEKL. The CDR3 nucleotides read TGCGCCAGCAGCCTCGGAGGCAGGGGGTTGGGCACTGAAGCTTTCTTT. Translation: CASSLGGRGLGTEAFF.

At least ten counts were recorded for this clonotype. The gene calls are TRBV6-2 or TRBV6-3 and TRBJ2-1, with 10 bases lining up with TRBD2. J lost 3 bases, V lost 2 bases, and 1 base had no gene match. CDR1 MNHEY and CDR2 SVGEGT come from the germline V gene. The CDR3 loop spans 15 amino acids. CDR3 loop: CASSYASGGYNEQFF. The CDR3 region has the DNA TGTGCCAGCAGTTACGCTAGCGGGGGCTACAATGAGCAGTTCTTC.

This chain joins TRBV4-1 and TRBJ2-4; D not certain. The tail of the sequence fits TRBJ2-7 better, so the J call may be wrong. Germline loops: CDR1 MGHRA, CDR2 YSYEKL. This CDR3 has 13 residues. The CDR3 reads CASSRKSWDEQYF. The CDR3 region has the DNA TGCGCCAGCAGCCGAAAAAGCTGGGACGAGCAGTACTTC.

A note on this clonotype: This may stem from a read error, because a much larger clone lies one nucleotide away. This sequence joins TRBV24-1 and TRBJ2-5, with 10 bases that match TRBD1. The J call could be wrong; TRBJ2-7 is a better fit for the DNA end. CDR3 length: 14 amino acids. CDR1 and CDR2 from the germline V gene are KGHDR and SFDVKD. In DNA form, the CDR3 reads TGTGCCACCAGGGACCCCTGGACAGGGGGCGAGCAGTACTTC. As protein: CATRDPWTGGEQYF.

The table lists this clonotype with a few counts. The CDR3 loop reads CASSRGQLNTEAFF. CDR3 sequence (DNA): TGTGCCAGCAGCCGGGGCCAGTTGAACACTGAAGCTTTCTTT. The chain has TRBV7-2 and TRBJ1-1; D is possibly TRBD1 (5 bases). CDR3 length: 14 amino acids. Per the germline V gene, CDR1 is SGHTA and CDR2 is FQGNSA. Trimming cost V 5 bases and J 0 bases, with 10 bases left between them.

The sample holds many counts of this clonotype. The CDR3 nucleotides are TGTGCCAGCAGTTTAAGTTTAGGGGTGGGTGGCTACACCTTC. This translates into CASSLSLGVGGYTF. This rearrangement joins TRBV27 to TRBJ1-2, with D maybe TRBD1 (5 bases). V lost 2 bases and J 7 bases, leaving 14 bases between the germline ends. The CDR3 spans 14 residues. Germline V CDR1 and CDR2: MNHEY, SMNVEV (reference sequence).

Turning to this clonotype: Without the conserved terminal phenylalanine or tryptophan, this CDR3 likely stems from a read error. The rearrangement joins TRBV5-1 to TRBJ2-7; perhaps TRBD1 as D (6 bases). V gave up 3 bases and J gave up 0 bases, with 13 bases separating them. This CDR3 contains 15 residues. Per germline, CDR1 SGHRS and CDR2 YFSETQ. The CDR3 DNA reads as TGCGCCAGCAGCTCAGGGACACGAAGCTCCTACGAGCAGTACCTC. This translates into CASSSGTRSSYEQYL.

This clonotype has only a few counts. The J gene is TRBJ1-6, the V gene TRBV6-4; D not certain. Looked up from germline, CDR1 is MRHNA and CDR2 is SNTAGT. V shed 3 bases and J shed 8 bases, with 8 bases lying between them. The CDR3 consists of 13 residues. Here the CDR3 DNA reads TGTGCCAGCAGTGAAGATAAGGATTCACCCCTCCACTTT. It specifies CASSEDKDSPLHF.